This T cell receptor beta chain derives from a study of T cells after yellow fever vaccination. The CDR3 length is 15 residues. V was clipped by 0 bases and J by 0 bases, with 9 bases between them. Germline V gene sequence: CDR1 MNHNY, CDR2 SVGAGI (reference sequence). TCRdb itself ran the 5' RACE reads through MiXCR, one entry per CDR3 protein. In the table there are about 350,000 distinct CDR3 sequences, around 12% of which are singletons. The sequences come from CD4+ T cells sorted from PBMCs, collected 15 days after the yellow fever booster vaccination. This receptor was identified in a man between 18 and 29 years old who received the YFV17D yellow fever vaccine. The chain couples TRBV6-6 to TRBJ2-7, with D possibly TRBD2 on 6 matching bases. The CDR3 DNA reads as TGTGCCAGCAGTTACTCGGCCGGGAGCTCCTACGAGCAGTACTTC. Protein product: CASSYSAGSSYEQYF.